A single sample gave rise to the 29 T cell receptor beta chains below, sequenced in a study of cytomegalovirus exposure and HLA in healthy donors. PCR used 60 Vbeta primers and 13 Jbeta primers. Here immunoSEQ multiplex PCR was the method, and the copy in TCRdb shows in-frame clones only, minus some. Seen in this sample are approximately 58,000 clones; the ten most common clones hold roughly 5.4%. The specimen was PBMCs. These receptors were taken from a man aged 30 to 39 in good health and CMV-seropositive.

In DNA form, the CDR3 reads TGTGCCTGGAGTGTACTGGAGGATGACACTGAAGCTTTCTTT. Amino acid sequence: CAWSVLEDDTEAFF. The V and J genes are TRBV30 and TRBJ1-1; D uncertain. Trimming removed 0 bases at V and 3 bases at J, with 11 bases between. This CDR3 is built from 14 residues. In germline, CDR1 is GTSNPN, CDR2 SVGIG (reference sequence).

The gene calls are TRBV9 and TRBJ2-7, with 14 bases lining up with TRBD2. CDR1 is SGDLS, CDR2 YYNGEE, per germline. V shed 4 bases, J shed 1 base, and the junction held 10 bases outside the gene matches. This CDR3 has 18 amino acids. The CDR3 sequence is CASSPRTSGGPLSYEQYF. The CDR3 nucleotides are TGTGCCAGCAGCCCCCGGACTAGCGGGGGGCCGCTATCCTACGAGCAGTACTTC.

The chain uses TRBV19 and TRBJ1-4; 8 bases fit TRBD1. This CDR3 comprises 14 residues. V was clipped by 5 bases and J by 7 bases; unmatched bases: 6. In germline, CDR1 is LNHDA, CDR2 SQIVND (reference sequence). CDR3 protein: CASSVWTGTEKLFF. DNA of the CDR3: TGTGCCAGTAGTGTATGGACAGGGACTGAAAAACTGTTTTTT.

The CDR3, as DNA: TGTGCCAGCAGTGAAGCTATGGGCGGGAGGGCCGTGGATACGCAGTATTTT. Its translation is CASSEAMGGRAVDTQYF. The rearrangement links TRBV6-1 to TRBJ2-3, with 9 bases fitting TRBD2. The ends lost 0 bases at V and 6 bases at J; junction bases unmatched: 10. Germline CDR1 MNHNS, CDR2 SASEGT. The CDR3 spans 17 residues.

V and J are TRBV6-5 and TRBJ1-5; D is unclear. CDR3 length: 15 amino acids. Between the trimmed V and J ends, which lost 6 bases and 4 bases, there was a span of 16 bases. Germline CDR1 and CDR2: MNHEY and SVGAGI. The DNA for the CDR3 is TGTGCCAGCAGCCCCGGGGAGGGTAGGAATCAGCCCCAGCATTTT. Protein sequence: CASSPGEGRNQPQHF.

The rearrangement joins TRBV30 to TRBJ1-1; TRBD1 matches at 7 bases. Per the germline V gene, CDR1 is GTSNPN and CDR2 is SVGIG (reference sequence). V lost 5 bases, J lost 0 bases, and 6 bases stayed unmatched. CDR3 size: 14 residues. CDR3 protein: CAWGGQVLNTEAFF. DNA of the CDR3: TGTGCCTGGGGTGGACAGGTTCTGAACACTGAAGCTTTCTTT.

The chain joins TRBV5-6 to TRBJ2-5; perhaps TRBD1 as D (6 bases). Germline V gene data show CDR1 as SGHDT and CDR2 as YYEEEE. Trimming took off 2 bases at V and 5 bases at J, with 10 bases between the two ends. The CDR3 extends over 13 amino acids. The CDR3 nucleotides are TGTGCCAGCAGCTTTGGGGGCGCGGAGACCCAGTACTTC. Its protein product is CASSFGGAETQYF.

The chain combines TRBV7-9 with TRBJ2-7; 7 bases map to TRBD1. V lost 5 bases to trimming and J lost 6 bases; unmatched junction nucleotides: 13. The CDR3 runs 15 residues. Germline CDR1 is SEHNR and CDR2 is FQNEAQ (reference sequence). The CDR3 DNA sequence: TGTGCCAGCAGCCCATTGGAAAGGGGGCGATCCGAGCAGTACTTC. As protein: CASSPLERGRSEQYF.

This chain connects TRBV5-1 to TRBJ2-7, with D uncertain. The CDR3 is made up of 15 amino acids. Germline V lookup: CDR1 SGHRS, CDR2 YFSETQ. Trimming pared 0 bases from V and 2 bases from J, leaving 12 bases between. The CDR3 region is CASSLGSHLAYEQYF. The CDR3 DNA follows: TGCGCCAGCAGCTTGGGTAGTCACCTCGCCTACGAGCAGTACTTC.

The chain is built from TRBV11-3 and TRBJ2-7; unclear D gene. Per the germline V gene, CDR1 is SGHNT and CDR2 is YENEEA. V was shortened by 4 bases and J by 2 bases, with 21 bases between the two germline ends. The CDR3 has 17 residues. In DNA, the CDR3 is TGTGCCAGCAGCTCCTTCCCAAGAAGTCCTAGTCCCTACGAGCAGTACTTC. Amino acid sequence: CASSSFPRSPSPYEQYF. The full variable domain, with the rest looked up from reference TRBV11-3 and TRBJ2-7, is EAGVVQSPRYKIIEKKQPVAFWCNPISGHNTLYWYLQNLGQGPELLIRYENEEAVDDSQLPKDRFSAERLKGVDSTLKIQPAELGDSAVYLCASSSFPRSPSPYEQYFGPGTRLTVT.

The V call is TRBV5-5, the J call TRBJ2-7, with a tentative D call TRBD1 (6 bases). This CDR3 comprises 14 residues. Germline loops: CDR1 SGHKS, CDR2 YYEKEE (reference sequence). V shed 5 bases and J shed 2 bases, with 14 bases lying between them. The CDR3 loop reads CASSPDRRPYEQYF. CDR3 nucleotides: TGTGCCAGCAGTCCTGACAGGAGACCCTACGAGCAGTACTTC.

The chain links TRBV5-1 to TRBJ2-1; 8 bases line up with TRBD2. From germline, CDR1 is SGHRS and CDR2 YFSETQ. This CDR3 contains 18 residues. The V and J ends lost 3 bases and 6 bases, in that order; junction bases with no gene match: 17. In DNA form, the CDR3 reads TGCGCCAGCAGCTGGGCACCTAGCGGGCCCCCTCCCCTCAATGAGCAGTTCTTC. It is translated as CASSWAPSGPPPLNEQFF.

The rearrangement links TRBV29-1 to TRBJ2-1; D is possibly TRBD2 (5 bases). The CDR3 is 13 amino acids. V was cut by 7 bases and J by 8 bases, with 18 bases left in between. Per germline, CDR1 SQVTM and CDR2 ANQGSEA. Here the CDR3 reads CSALKVSGDEQFF. The CDR3 DNA reads as TGCAGCGCCCTTAAGGTTTCCGGGGATGAGCAGTTCTTC.

The genes are TRBV5-1 and TRBJ1-6; 9 positions match TRBD1. Germline CDR1 is SGHRS and CDR2 is YFSETQ. V was clipped by 0 bases and J by 5 bases; unmatched bases: 3. The CDR3 has 16 residues. CDR3 DNA: TGCGCCAGCAGCTTGGGGAGGACAGGGGATAATTCACCCCTCCACTTT. Its protein is CASSLGRTGDNSPLHF.

This chain uses TRBV21-1 with TRBJ2-7; the table gives TRBD1 as D, unverified against the DNA. TRBV21-1 is marked as a pseudogene. The CDR3 is 14 residues long. CDR3 sequence: CASSLDRRLYEQYF. The CDR3 region has the DNA TGTGCCAGCAGCTTGGACAGAAGGCTCTACGAGCAGTACTTC.

The chain uses TRBV7-3 and TRBJ2-1; a possible D gene is TRBD2 (7 bases). Looked up from germline, CDR1 is SGHTA and CDR2 is FQGTGA. The CDR3 runs 17 residues. With 5 bases removed from V and 0 bases from J, the gap between germline ends came to 17 bases. CDR3 sequence reads: CASSVGGGLSSYNEQFF. In DNA form, the CDR3 reads TGTGCCAGCAGCGTAGGCGGGGGCCTGAGCTCCTACAATGAGCAGTTCTTC.

The genes are TRBV5-1 and TRBJ2-2; perhaps TRBD1 as D (6 bases). Germline V gene lookup returns CDR1 SGHRS and CDR2 YFSETQ. Trimming pared 3 bases from V and 1 base from J, leaving 10 bases between. The CDR3 is 15 residues long. The CDR3 nucleotides read TGCGCCAGCAGCTCCGGGACACGGAACACCGGGGAGCTGTTTTTT. It encodes CASSSGTRNTGELFF.

The V gene is TRBV7-8, the J gene TRBJ2-5; 9 bases match TRBD2. The germline gives CDR1 SGHVS, CDR2 FQNEAQ. This CDR3 has 15 amino acids. V gave up 4 bases and J gave up 1 base; unmatched junction bases: 4. CDR3 sequence (DNA): TGTGCCAGCAGCTCCCTAGCGGGACCCCAAGAGACCCAGTACTTC. It is translated as CASSSLAGPQETQYF.

The rearrangement links TRBV5-4 to TRBJ2-7, with 9 bases that match TRBD1. Germline lookup yields CDR1 SGHNT and CDR2 YYREEE (reference sequence). V shed 5 bases and J 1 base; nucleotides not matched to a gene: 7. This CDR3 has 15 amino acids. In DNA form, the CDR3 reads TGTGCCAGCAGTCTTCCCGGACAGGGGTCCTACGAGCAGTACTTC. Translated, it gives CASSLPGQGSYEQYF.

The V gene is TRBV11-3, the J gene TRBJ2-5; TRBD2 might be the D (5 bases). Germline CDR1 reads SGHNT; CDR2 reads YENEEA. Trimming pared 5 bases from V and 5 bases from J, leaving 12 bases between. CDR3 length: 13 amino acids. The DNA of the CDR3 is TGTGCCAGCAGCGACGAGGGCGGGGAGACCCAGTACTTC. This codes for CASSDEGGETQYF.

On this clone itself: At one end, the junction sequence differs from germline, possibly due to a read error. The V and J genes are TRBV5-6 and TRBJ2-1; the match to TRBD2 covers 9 bases. This CDR3 is 17 amino acids long. Per the germline V gene, CDR1 is SGHDT and CDR2 is YYEEEE. As DNA, the CDR3 is TGTGCCAGCAGCTTAATAGCGGGGGAGGACTCCGACAATGAGCAGTTCTTC. It translates to CASSLIAGEDSDNEQFF.

The rearrangement joins TRBV2 to TRBJ1-6; D might be TRBD1 (6 bases). Germline loops: CDR1 SNHLY, CDR2 FYNNEI. The CDR3 covers 14 residues. V was clipped by 3 bases and J by 6 bases, with 9 bases between them. DNA for the CDR3: TGTGCCAGCAGTGACAGGGGCGGTAATTCACCCCTCCACTTT. As protein: CASSDRGGNSPLHF.

Remarks on this clone: Other DNA sequences in the sample encode the same CDR3. The V gene is TRBV6-4, the J gene TRBJ2-3, with 12 bases aligning to TRBD2. The V and J ends lost 3 bases and 3 bases, in that order; junction bases with no gene match: 1. The CDR3 covers 15 residues. Germline V gives CDR1 MRHNA, CDR2 SNTAGT. The CDR3 coding sequence is TGTGCCAGCAGTGAAGGGACTAGCGGGACAGATACGCAGTATTTT. Translation: CASSEGTSGTDTQYF.

The chain carries TRBV5-6 and TRBJ2-5, with TRBD1 matching over 10 bases. The CDR3 extends over 16 amino acids. CDR1 and CDR2 from the germline V gene are SGHDT and YYEEEE. V lost 4 bases, J lost 1 base, and 7 bases stayed unmatched. CDR3 in amino acids: CASSVATGGLQETQYF. The CDR3 DNA sequence: TGTGCCAGCAGCGTAGCGACAGGGGGCCTCCAAGAGACCCAGTACTTC.

The chain recombines TRBV9 with TRBJ2-2; 7 nucleotides align to TRBD1. The germline gives CDR1 SGDLS, CDR2 YYNGEE. V gave up 3 bases and J gave up 5 bases; unmatched junction bases: 7. This CDR3 comprises 15 residues. In DNA, the CDR3 is TGTGCCAGCAGCGCAGGGGGTGGGTGGACCGGGGAGCTGTTTTTT. Encoded protein: CASSAGGGWTGELFF.

The V gene is TRBV18, the J gene TRBJ1-2; maybe TRBD1 (6 bases). The CDR3 runs to 14 residues. Germline lookup yields CDR1 KGHSH and CDR2 LQKENI. Deletions cut 0 bases from V and 2 bases from J, with 7 bases between. This CDR3 reads CASSPPGQNYGYTF. The CDR3 bases are TGTGCCAGCTCACCACCGGGACAAAACTATGGCTACACCTTC. Based on the CDR3 plus reference TRBV18 and TRBJ1-2, the full variable domain is NAGVMQNPRHLVRRRGQEARLRCSPMKGHSHVYWYRQLPEEGLKFMVYLQKENIIDESGMPKERFSAEFPKEGPSILRIQQVVRGDSAAYFCASSPPGQNYGYTFGSGTRLTVV.

CDR3 nucleotide sequence: TGTGCCACCAGCAGAGGGGGATGGGGGACAGGGTTCAATCAGCCCCAGCATTTT. This gives the protein CATSRGGWGTGFNQPQHF. The gene calls are TRBV15 and TRBJ1-5; 9 bases line up with TRBD1. The trim removed 1 base at V and 3 bases at J, leaving 10 bases unmatched. CDR1 is LNHNV and CDR2 is YYDKDF in the germline V gene (reference sequence). The CDR3 is made up of 18 amino acids.

The J gene is TRBJ2-3, the V gene TRBV9; 7 positions agree with TRBD2. The CDR3 extends over 15 amino acids. V dropped 0 bases and J dropped 6; count of bases not matched to a gene: 7. CDR1 is SGDLS, CDR2 YYNGEE, per germline. This CDR3 reads CASSVGGLNLDTQYF. In nucleotides, the CDR3 is TGTGCCAGCAGCGTAGGGGGACTAAATTTGGATACGCAGTATTTT.

This chain links TRBV30 with TRBJ1-4; TRBD1 agrees at 7 bases. J lost 5 bases, V lost 8 bases, and 14 bases had no gene match. The CDR3 is made up of 15 amino acids. Germline-derived CDR1 and CDR2 are GTSNPN and SVGIG (reference sequence). The CDR3 protein is CAGGLRTGGNEKLFF. The CDR3 DNA is TGTGCCGGGGGTCTTCGGACAGGAGGAAATGAAAAACTGTTTTTT.